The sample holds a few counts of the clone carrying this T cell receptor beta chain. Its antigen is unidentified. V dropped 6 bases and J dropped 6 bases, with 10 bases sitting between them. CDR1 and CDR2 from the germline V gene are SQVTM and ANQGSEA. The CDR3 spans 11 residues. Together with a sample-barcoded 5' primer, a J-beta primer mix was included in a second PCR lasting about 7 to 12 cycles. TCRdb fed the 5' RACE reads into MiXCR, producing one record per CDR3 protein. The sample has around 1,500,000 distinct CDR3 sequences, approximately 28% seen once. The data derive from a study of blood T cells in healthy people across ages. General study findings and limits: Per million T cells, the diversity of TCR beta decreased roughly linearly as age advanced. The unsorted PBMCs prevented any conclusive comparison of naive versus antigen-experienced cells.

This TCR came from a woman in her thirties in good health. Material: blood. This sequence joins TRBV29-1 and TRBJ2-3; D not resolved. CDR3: CSVGTGDTQYF. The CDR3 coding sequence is TGCAGCGTCGGCACTGGGGATACGCAGTATTTT.